This T cell receptor beta chain was captured in a study of Tregs in tolerant kidney transplant recipients. General observations from the study: For some patients, primers changed over time, blocking nucleotide-level comparison.

Unstimulated regulatory T cells (CD4+CD25+CD127-), CD4+CD25- non-regulatory cells, CD4 and CD8 cells were FACS-sorted from thawed PBMCs. Note on this clone: The antigen is unknown.

Sequencing used immunoSEQ multiplex PCR; TCRdb keeps in-frame clones, though not all of them. This repertoire shows 55,000 to 80,000 clones, less than 98% found once; its top ten account for nearly 0.35%. The CDR3 spans 17 residues. V was clipped by 7 bases and J by 0 bases, with 16 bases between them. CDR1 is SNHLY and CDR2 is FYNNEI in the germline V gene. The clonotype comes from a human donor who received a combined kidney and bone marrow transplant. The chain recombines TRBV2 with TRBJ2-6; D unclear. The material was Tregs from blood, obtained before the transplant. CDR3 nucleotides: TGTGCCAGCACCCGTTGGGCGACCCTCTCTGGGGCCAACGTCCTGACTTTC. This encodes CASTRWATLSGANVLTF.